A single TCR beta chain is shown here with its context. Time point: pretreatment peripheral blood. Some clones are missing from TCRdb's copy, which holds only in-frame ones; the method was immunoSEQ multiplex PCR. The top ten clones hold approximately 2.1% of a sample with more than 75,000 clones, about 83% of them seen once. This record belongs to a study of PD-L1 blockade in urothelial cancer. Study-level information: The analyses of blood took place 3 weeks (second dose) and 6 weeks after treatment start. Median T cell yield from blood was approximately 150,000.

The source is a man aged 55 to 69 with urothelial cancer. The starting material was PBMCs, obtained around atezolizumab (anti-PD-L1) treatment.

This chain's CDR3 is CASTSGGSGNTIYF. The CDR3 region has the DNA TGTGCCAGCACTTCGGGGGGATCTGGAAACACCATATATTTT. The chain is built from TRBV6-5 and TRBJ1-3; possible D gene TRBD1, 5 bases. Germline V gene lookup returns CDR1 MNHEY and CDR2 SVGAGI. With 7 bases removed from V and 1 base from J, the gap between germline ends came to 11 bases. The CDR3 is made up of 14 amino acids.